This entry concerns a single T cell receptor beta chain. The source of the sample is a study of blood T cell repertoires in COVID-19. Study in general: Researchers got acute and convalescent COVID-19 samples from the United States, Italy and Spain.

Enrollment of patients from Seattle took place during active infection, with longitudinal follow-up. Original processing notes: By means of reference gene primer amplification, nucleated cell counts were estimated. The protocol was immunoSEQ multiplex PCR, while the TCRdb copy is restricted to in-frame clones and leaves out a portion. D and trimming were read from the DNA, whereas the V and J calls and clone size are those reported in that table. The table lists some 500,000 clones, around 90% of them singletons. The germline CDR1 and CDR2 sequences are MNHEY and SVGAGI. The CDR3 covers 13 residues. V was cut by 2 bases and J by 3 bases, with 8 bases left in between.

The sample was peripheral blood. This clonotype was obtained from a woman aged 50 to 60 with COVID-19, enrolled during active disease. The chain carries TRBV6-5 and TRBJ2-7, with D unclear. CDR3 DNA: TGTGCCAGCAGTTACGGGCCTTACTACGAGCAGTACTTC. Protein: CASSYGPYYEQYF.